The 24 T cell receptor beta chains below come from one sample, sequenced in a study of blood T cell repertoires in COVID-19. Sequencing used immunoSEQ multiplex PCR; TCRdb keeps in-frame clones, though not all of them. This sample has about 87,000 clones, with about 87% found just once. Sequenced material: peripheral blood. The receptors come from a man in his forties with acute or convalescent COVID-19.

The gene calls are TRBV5-1 and TRBJ2-7; possibly TRBD2 for D (6 bases). CDR3 length: 11 residues. Germline V lookup: CDR1 SGHRS, CDR2 YFSETQ. Trimming stripped 4 bases from V and 4 bases from J, with 6 bases between. The chain's CDR3 is CASSGGYEQYF. Here the CDR3 DNA reads TGCGCCAGCAGCGGGGGGTACGAGCAGTACTTC.

The rearrangement uses TRBV5-4 and TRBJ2-7, with 7 bases identical to TRBD2. CDR3 size: 15 residues. In germline, CDR1 is SGHNT, CDR2 YYREEE (reference sequence). The trim removed 6 bases at V and 6 bases at J, leaving 15 bases unmatched. The CDR3 nucleotides read TGTGCCAGCAACAACCGGGCCGCACCGGGGGGCGAGCAGTACTTC. Its protein is CASNNRAAPGGEQYF.

The chain joins TRBV12-3 or TRBV12-4 to TRBJ1-1; the match to TRBD1 covers 7 bases. Trimming at V came to 6 bases and at J to 2 bases, leaving 3 bases not matched to a gene. The CDR3 spans 13 residues. CDR3 sequence (DNA): TGTGCCAGCAGAGGACAGGTTAACACTGAAGCTTTCTTT. Translation: CASRGQVNTEAFF.

The CDR3 reads CASTGQPSYEQYF. The CDR3 DNA is TGTGCCAGCACCGGACAGCCCTCCTACGAGCAGTACTTC. This chain uses TRBV2 with TRBJ2-7; D is possibly TRBD1 (6 bases). This CDR3 is built from 13 residues. CDR1 and CDR2 (germline): SNHLY, FYNNEI. V lost 7 bases, J lost 0 bases, and 10 bases lay in between.

This sequence joins TRBV11-2 and TRBJ2-5; 9 bases are a match to TRBD2. The length of the CDR3 is 15 residues. Per the germline V gene, CDR1 is SGHAT and CDR2 is FQNNGV. V trimming: 1 base; J trimming: 4 bases; junction bases outside the gene matches: 4. CDR3 loop: CASSLVAGEIETQYF. The CDR3 coding sequence is TGTGCCAGCAGCTTAGTAGCGGGAGAGATAGAGACCCAGTACTTC.

V gene TRBV7-2 combines with J gene TRBJ2-1; 11 bases line up with TRBD2. Germline CDR1 is SGHTA and CDR2 is FQGNSA. V lost 0 bases and J lost 8; bases outside the gene matches: 3. The CDR3 extends over 15 amino acids. For the CDR3, the DNA is TGTGCCAGCAGCTTAGCGCTAGCGGGGGGTTATGAGCAGTTCTTC. It is translated as CASSLALAGGYEQFF.

The rearrangement joins TRBV4-3 to TRBJ1-2; 11 bases are a match to TRBD1. CDR3 length: 16 residues. With V trimmed by 1 base and J by 5 bases, 6 bases remained unmatched. Germline CDR1 and CDR2: LGHNA and YSLEER. CDR3 region: CASSQGGDRGGYGYTF. As DNA, the CDR3 is TGCGCCAGCAGCCAAGGAGGGGACAGGGGGGGTTATGGCTACACCTTC.

The rearrangement joins TRBV6-5 to TRBJ2-1, with 9 bases identical to TRBD2. The V gene end was trimmed by 6 bases and the J gene end by 2 bases; junction bases not matched to a gene: 5. Germline loops: CDR1 MNHEY, CDR2 SVGAGI. CDR3 length equals 15 residues. CDR3 nucleotides: TGTGCCAGCAGCCTAGCGGGGAGGCCCTACAATGAGCAGTTCTTC. Its protein product is CASSLAGRPYNEQFF.

This chain uses TRBV19 with TRBJ2-2; 7 bases fit TRBD1. CDR1 LNHDA and CDR2 SQIVND come from the germline V gene (reference sequence). V lost 5 bases and J lost 3; bases outside the gene matches: 9. The CDR3 runs 16 residues. CDR3 loop: CASSLSTGSYTGELFF. The DNA of the CDR3 is TGTGCCAGTAGTCTATCGACAGGGTCGTACACCGGGGAGCTGTTTTTT.

This chain links TRBV12-3 or TRBV12-4 with TRBJ2-1; D is unresolved. CDR3 length: 10 amino acids. V gave up 5 bases and J gave up 7 bases, with 3 bases separating them. CDR3 region: CASSRNEQFF. The CDR3 bases are TGTGCCAGCAGTCGGAATGAGCAGTTCTTC.

The chain is built from TRBV4-1 and TRBJ1-5; 10 nucleotides align to TRBD1. The ends lost 4 bases at V and 0 bases at J; junction bases unmatched: 6. The germline V gene has CDR1 MGHRA and CDR2 YSYEKL. The length of the CDR3 is 17 residues. This chain's CDR3 is CASSPGTGDYSNQPQHF. The CDR3 bases are TGCGCCAGCAGCCCTGGGACAGGGGACTATAGCAATCAGCCCCAGCATTTT.

This clone was recorded only once. The rearrangement joins TRBV4-1 to TRBJ2-1; TRBD1 agrees at 9 bases. This CDR3 comprises 15 residues. With V trimmed by 6 bases and J by 7 bases, 10 bases remained unmatched. Germline lookup yields CDR1 MGHRA and CDR2 YSYEKL. CDR3 DNA sequence: TGCGCCAGCAGTTTCTCCCGGACAGGGGAAAATGAGCAGTTCTTC. This encodes CASSFSRTGENEQFF.

The chain is built from TRBV18 and TRBJ1-2, with 9 bases that match TRBD1. The CDR3 length is 17 residues. Germline-derived CDR1 and CDR2 are KGHSH and LQKENI. Trimming cost V 6 bases and J 2 bases; bases outside gene matches: 13. The CDR3 region is CASSPSGQGVENYGYTF. In DNA form, the CDR3 reads TGTGCCAGCTCGCCATCGGGACAGGGAGTGGAAAACTATGGCTACACCTTC.

V gene TRBV19 combines with J gene TRBJ1-5; D perhaps matches TRBD1 (6 bases). Trimming pared 5 bases from V and 6 bases from J, leaving 20 bases between. CDR3 size: 16 residues. CDR1 and CDR2 (germline): LNHDA, SQIVND (reference sequence). The CDR3 region has the DNA TGTGCCAGTAGTTCTTCCGCAGGGGTAGGGGGTCAGCCCCAGCATTTT. It translates to CASSSSAGVGGQPQHF.

V usage is TRBV7-6 and J usage is TRBJ2-7; 7 bases are a match to TRBD1. After removal of 2 bases from V and 0 bases from J, the junction contained 7 bases not matched to a gene. The CDR3 is 16 amino acids. Germline CDR1 SGHVS, CDR2 FNYEAQ. In DNA form, the CDR3 reads TGTGCCAGCAGCTTAAGCATCGACAGGGTCTCCTACGAGCAGTACTTC. Translated, it gives CASSLSIDRVSYEQYF.

The V and J genes are TRBV3-1 (or the pseudogene TRBV3-2) and TRBJ2-1; D perhaps matches TRBD2 (5 bases). Germline CDR1 and CDR2: LGHDT and YNNKEL (reference sequence). CDR3 length: 14 residues. V was shortened by 3 bases and J by 9 bases, with 15 bases between the two germline ends. CDR3 amino acids: CASSQIGERGEQFF. Written as DNA, the CDR3 is TGTGCCAGCAGCCAGATCGGGGAGCGAGGTGAGCAGTTCTTC.

The CDR3 loop reads CASSELRGNSPLHF. The DNA for the CDR3 is TGTGCCAGCAGTGAATTGCGGGGTAATTCACCCCTCCACTTT. The chain links TRBV2 to TRBJ1-6; D uncertain. CDR1 is SNHLY and CDR2 is FYNNEI in the germline V gene. The CDR3 length is 14 residues. The V gene lost 2 bases and the J gene lost 6 bases, with 8 bases spanning the gap.

The chain carries TRBV5-1 and TRBJ1-1; a weak D match, TRBD1 (6 bases). The germline V gene encodes CDR1 SGHRS and CDR2 YFSETQ. This CDR3 comprises 13 residues. The ends were cut back, 4 bases at V and 5 bases at J, with 12 bases in the middle. CDR3 sequence reads: CASSLGGSTEAFF. CDR3 DNA sequence: TGCGCCAGCAGCCTAGGGGGATCGACTGAAGCTTTCTTT.

The chain couples TRBV6-6 to TRBJ1-1; a weak D match, TRBD1 (6 bases). V dropped 7 bases and J dropped 4 bases, with 22 bases sitting between them. CDR1 and CDR2 from the germline V gene are MNHNY and SVGAGI (reference sequence). The CDR3 spans 16 residues. The CDR3 bases are TGTGCCAGCATTAAAGAGGGCCTCAGGGGCGGCACTGAAGCTTTCTTT. Protein sequence: CASIKEGLRGGTEAFF.

The rearrangement joins TRBV5-6 to TRBJ1-1, with 11 bases fitting TRBD1. Germline V gene lookup returns CDR1 SGHDT and CDR2 YYEEEE. The V and J ends lost 7 bases and 9 bases, in that order; junction bases with no gene match: 14. The CDR3 is 15 amino acids. The CDR3 sequence: CASLGQGGLYLKAFF. In DNA, the CDR3 is TGTGCCAGCTTGGGACAGGGGGGCCTGTACCTAAAAGCTTTCTTT.

A note on this clone: Other DNA sequences in the same sample also yield this CDR3. For the CDR3, the DNA is TGTGCCAGCAGCCCTAGCGGGGAGACCCAGTACTTC. Encoded protein: CASSPSGETQYF. This sequence joins TRBV12-3 or TRBV12-4 and TRBJ2-5, with 8 bases identical to TRBD2. V lost 6 bases and J lost 5; bases outside the gene matches: 2. The CDR3 is 12 residues long.

This clone was seen once. The chain has TRBV20-1 and TRBJ2-3; 10 bases fit TRBD2. Trimming cost V 3 bases and J 2 bases; bases outside gene matches: 5. This CDR3 is built from 15 residues. Germline V lookup: CDR1 DFQATT, CDR2 SNEGSKA (reference sequence). CDR3 sequence reads: CSASTAGGYTDTQYF. The DNA of the CDR3 is TGCAGTGCTAGTACAGCGGGGGGGTACACAGATACGCAGTATTTT.

The chain recombines TRBV4-3 with TRBJ1-6, with 9 bases lining up with TRBD1. Germline trimming cut 3 bases from V and 8 bases from J; bases unmatched to any gene: 2. Germline-derived CDR1 and CDR2 are LGHNA and YSLEER. The CDR3 consists of 14 residues. The CDR3 nucleotides read TGCGCCAGCAGCCAGGGACAGGGTCATTCACCCCTCCACTTT. Translated, it gives CASSQGQGHSPLHF.

Points on this clone: This sample also contains other DNA sequences that code for the same CDR3. The J gene is TRBJ2-1, the V gene TRBV30; 12 bases match TRBD2. Germline assignment: CDR1 GTSNPN and CDR2 SVGIG (reference sequence). Losses at the gene ends were 5 bases for V and 9 bases for J; bases not matched to a gene: 8. The CDR3 length is 14 residues. CDR3 bases: TGTGCCTGGGTCACTAGCGGGGGGTTGAGTGAGCAGTTCTTC. Encoded protein: CAWVTSGGLSEQFF.